This TCR beta chain appears in the sequencing data of a study of cytomegalovirus exposure and HLA in healthy donors (dated by TCRdb to the late 2010s). Broadly, across the study: According to an earlier analysis of 450 to 650 of the donors, about 180 million T cells yielded some 110 million unique TCR beta sequences and approximately 280 Gb of sequence data. An early release covering 500 to 750 HLA-typed donors comprised about 300 gigabases of sequencing data and 65 million to 100 million unique TCR sequences. Of the roughly 400 genotyped donors, about 80% fell in the genetic ancestry cluster associated with self-reported Caucasian donors. The aim of the study was to test whether cataloging public T cell receptors could identify signatures of past pathogen exposure. The T cell repertoires of some 700 subjects were profiled by immunosequencing and related to cytomegalovirus serostatus. In addition to the first cohort of 500 to 850 subjects, a separate validation cohort of 120 different subjects was used. To predict cytomegalovirus infection status, the study combined high-throughput TCR immunosequencing, statistical association of individual TCRs with disease status, and machine learning. To study patterns of TCR occurrence, a later analysis re-analyzed previously published TCR beta repertoires from under 750 donors and added high-resolution HLA genotyping. In the later analysis, no new phenotypic data were used to find candidate immune exposures; instead, reliance was placed on TCR beta sequences and their occurrence across donors. To decide whether each TCR beta V gene segment behaved as functional or pseudogenic, an earlier analysis of fewer than 750 of the donors relied on high-throughput TCR beta sequencing. Alongside the repertoire data, information on donor age, sex, ethnicity and CMV serostatus was compiled. Genome-wide SNP genotypes for about 65% of the 666 donors were used in a later genetic analysis, which treated that subset as a discovery cohort. Every discovery cohort repertoire had been produced on one sequencing platform. Class I and class II HLA loci were covered by the typing at four-digit resolution. The number of donors typed differed by locus, with roughly 629-640 for A, B, C, DRB1 and DQB1, about 500 for DQA1, approximately 570 for DPA1, and around 450 for DPB1. Four to six DR-DQ haplotypes were handled as single units for association and clustering, since linkage in the cohort was strong. Among 398 genotyped donors of the cohort, an average of approximately 200,000 unique TCR beta nucleotide sequences was sequenced per donor, of which 15% to 20% were non-productive.

The cohort consisted of approximately 690 healthy bone marrow donors. All cohort members were sampled while nominally healthy, although unrecorded immune exposures were likely present. The donor tested CMV seropositive, placing the donor among the 310 or so seropositive members of the cohort. A peripheral blood sample was collected from each donor, and TCR beta sequencing was performed on peripheral blood mononuclear cells. The Qiagen DNeasy Blood Extraction Kit was used to extract genomic DNA from the blood cell samples. The CDR3 numbers 11 residues from cysteine through phenylalanine. Only the CDR3 portion is preserved as DNA: 33 bases, with reading frame beginning at the first base. Sequences DFQATT (CDR1) and SNEGSKA (CDR2) are obtained from the germline V gene (reference sequence). Trimming removed 6 bases from V and 5 bases from J, leaving 10 bases between the germline ends. A few counts support this clone. This receptor's antigen is unknown. No much larger clone is present one base from it, and per-base qualities are unavailable.

The protocol used for the library was the immunoSEQ multiplex PCR assay. For the multiplex PCR, a mixture combining 60 forward primers for TCR Vbeta segments and 13 reverse primers for TCR Jbeta segments was used. The CDR3 region of rearranged TCR beta genes was amplified from genomic DNA with a multiplex PCR assay. On the Illumina HiSeq System, the amplified TCR beta libraries were sequenced as 87-base-pair reads. The paper's data handling went like this. In a later analysis, 80 million or so unique TCR beta chains were counted across the 500 to 700 repertoires, and roughly 11 million of these chains were shared by at least two donors. Raw reads were error-corrected and collapsed into unique sequences by a nearest-neighbor algorithm in which closely related sequences were merged to remove PCR and sequencing errors. To assign V, D and J gene segments, CDR3 sequences were aligned to IMGT reference sequences. For a sequence to be retained, a match of at least six nucleotides was required to both a V gene segment and a J gene segment. Rearrangements were classified as productive when the CDR3 lacked stop codons and remained in frame with V and J, and all other rearrangements were classified as non-productive. CDR3 was defined by IMGT convention, running from the second conserved V-encoded cysteine to the conserved J-encoded phenylalanine. The earlier analysis of 500 to 600 of the donors excluded sequences that lacked an unambiguous match to a single V gene segment. In an earlier analysis of about 590 of the donors, a V segment was called functional when productive rearrangements were above 56.7%, and segregating when the standard deviation between donors exceeded 5%. A statistical classification framework was built to diagnose cytomegalovirus status from the catalog of TCR beta chain sequences. A later analysis assigned V and J genes by comparing TCR nucleotide sequences with IMGT/GENE-DB human TR gene sequences. In a later analysis, CDR3 sequences and most-parsimonious VDJ recombination scenarios were assigned using the TCRdist pipeline. In a later analysis, each TCR beta chain was defined by its CDR3 amino acid sequence together with its V-gene family, and reads without a unique V-gene family were excluded. To address suspected cross-contamination and a sequencing artifact, a later analysis removed several hundred highly shared, low-generation-probability nucleotide sequences. In a later analysis, a clonal expansion index was calculated for each public chain from normalized within-repertoire ranks of inferred template counts. In a later analysis, generation probabilities were computed using a VDJ recombination model fitted to out-of-frame rearrangements, and the results were checked against IGoR. A later analysis scored TCR-TCR, TCR-HLA and TCR-CMV co-occurrence with hypergeometric tests, applying a repertoire-size bias correction to TCR pairs. A later analysis estimated false discovery rates by permuting HLA or CMV assignments 20 times. In a later analysis, co-occurring TCRs were grouped with DBSCAN, and TCRdist sequence similarity was added when clustering was performed within HLA-allele-positive subsets. Repertoires with fewer than 30,000 or more than 120,000 public chains, plus five repertoires with anomalous nucleotide sharing, were excluded from co-occurrence clustering. TCRdb limited this immuneACCESS table to in-frame rearrangements with V and J called. A share of clones is missing; checked studies link under half to unresolved V genes, and the rest is unexplained. Clonal size and the V and J genes are those of that table, whereas D and trimming came from the DNA. Recorded for this sample are around 160,000 clones; 70% of them occurred a single time. Jointly, the top ten make up 4% to 5% of the sample.

The research as a whole found: Correlated functional status among segregating V segments might be attributable to linkage disequilibrium, but an unknown experimental factor could not be ruled out. The earlier analysis of fewer than 750 of the donors excluded 15 to 20 rarely observed V segments, including chromosome 9 orphons, because counts were too low. A group of highly shared sequence variants was considered likely to be a technical artifact of the sequencing pipeline. In a later genetic analysis, fewer N-insertions in productive TCRs were reported among donors in an Asian-associated ancestry cluster than the approximately 710-donor mean. Several of the top co-occurrence clusters appeared to be linked to parvovirus B19, influenza, CMV and Epstein-Barr virus, according to a later analysis. The study listed approximately 160 TCR beta chains as associated with cytomegalovirus. The classifier was reported to diagnose cytomegalovirus status with high specificity and sensitivity in both the original and validation cohorts. While some public TCRs were present in many individuals, most TCR sequences turned up only very rarely across donors. In a later analysis, HLA-associated TCR beta chains showed more clonal expansion and lower generation probabilities than non-associated chains that were equally common. Roughly uniform sequencing depth across donors was assumed in presence/absence analyses, although this assumption may not hold. Most CMV-associated TCR beta chains appeared to be HLA-restricted in a later analysis, and the HLA associations seemed to be driven largely by CMV exposure. Only TCR beta chains were sequenced in this cohort, and the absence of alpha or paired-chain data limited detectable features. Immune exposure information for the cohort was limited to CMV serostatus. When HLA alleles, especially DR and DQ, strongly co-occurred, TCR associations were difficult to assign to individual alleles. HLA typing was unavailable for some donors at each locus, so association tests used only the typed subset. Broadly in line with IMGT annotations, most TCR beta V segments showed up in productive rearrangements about 87% or about 30% of the time in an earlier analysis of about 500 of the donors. Specific HLA alleles were associated with about 17,000 TCR beta sequences at a false discovery rate of 0.05 in a later analysis. A further reported finding was that TCR beta sequences accurately predicted the HLA-A and HLA-B alleles for most subjects in the first cohort. Three of the identified cytomegalovirus-associated TCR beta chains were confirmed in vitro to be specific for cytomegalovirus antigens. The authors suggested that the approach could potentially be generalized to other disease states and immunological phenotypes. In a later analysis, the rate of TCR association differed among HLA loci, with DRB1 alleles having the most associated TCRs and HLA-C alleles having the fewest. An association between a missense DCLRE1C variant and V-gene and J-gene trimming of TCR beta chains was found in a later genetic analysis and replicated in an independent cohort. Some IMGT-functional V segments, including TRBV6-2 and TRBV6-3, could not be told apart with the 87-base-pair reads, so those segments were excluded.

The clonotype was recovered from a man younger than 35 in good health and CMV-seropositive. Sequenced material: PBMCs. The chain was built from TRBV20-1 and TRBJ1-1; the D gene cannot be resolved reliably. The DNA sequence reads TGCAGTGCCTCGCCACGGACTGAAGCTTTCTTT. It is translated as CSASPRTEAFF.